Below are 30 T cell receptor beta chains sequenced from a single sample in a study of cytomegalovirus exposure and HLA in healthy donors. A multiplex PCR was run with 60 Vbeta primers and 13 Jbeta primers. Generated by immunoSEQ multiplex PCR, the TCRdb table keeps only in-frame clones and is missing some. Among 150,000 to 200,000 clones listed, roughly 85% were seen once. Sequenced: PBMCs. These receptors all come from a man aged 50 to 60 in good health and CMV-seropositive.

CDR3 loop: CASSQDRYTEAFF. Here the CDR3 DNA reads TGCGCCAGCAGCCAAGATCGGTACACTGAAGCTTTCTTT. This chain connects TRBV4-3 to TRBJ1-1; D is unclear. CDR1 is LGHNA and CDR2 is YSLEER in the germline V gene. CDR3 length: 13 residues. Trimming removed 0 bases at V and 3 bases at J, with 5 bases between.

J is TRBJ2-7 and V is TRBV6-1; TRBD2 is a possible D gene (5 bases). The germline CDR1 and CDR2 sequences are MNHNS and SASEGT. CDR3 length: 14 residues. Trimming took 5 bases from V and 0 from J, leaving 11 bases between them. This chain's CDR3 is CASSLSGSSYEQYV. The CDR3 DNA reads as TGTGCCAGCAGTTTAAGTGGGAGCTCCTACGAGCAGTACGTC.

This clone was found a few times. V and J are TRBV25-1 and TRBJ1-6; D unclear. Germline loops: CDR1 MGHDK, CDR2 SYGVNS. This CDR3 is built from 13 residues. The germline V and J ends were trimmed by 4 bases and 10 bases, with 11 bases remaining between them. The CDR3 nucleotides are TGTGCCAGCAGTGGGCGGGTACAGTCACCCCTCCACTTT. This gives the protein CASSGRVQSPLHF.

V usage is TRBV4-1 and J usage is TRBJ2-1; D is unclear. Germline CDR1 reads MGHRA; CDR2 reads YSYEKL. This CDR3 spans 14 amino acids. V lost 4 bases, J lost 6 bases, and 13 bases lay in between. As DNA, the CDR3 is TGCGCCAGCAGCCCGTCCCCCAGTCTCAATGAGCAGTTCTTC. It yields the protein CASSPSPSLNEQFF.

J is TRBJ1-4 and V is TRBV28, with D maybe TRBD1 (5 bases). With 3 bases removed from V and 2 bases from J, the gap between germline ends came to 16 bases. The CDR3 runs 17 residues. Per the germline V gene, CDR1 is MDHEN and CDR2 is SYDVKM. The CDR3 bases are TGTGCCAGCAGTTTCCAGGAGGGGCATGCGACTAATGAAAAACTGTTTTTT. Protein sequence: CASSFQEGHATNEKLFF.

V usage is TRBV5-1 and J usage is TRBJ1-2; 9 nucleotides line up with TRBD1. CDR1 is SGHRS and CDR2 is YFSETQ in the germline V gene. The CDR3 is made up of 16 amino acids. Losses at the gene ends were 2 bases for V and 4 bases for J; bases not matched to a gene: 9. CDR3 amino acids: CASSFSGQGTIYGYTF. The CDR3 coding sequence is TGCGCCAGCAGCTTTTCTGGACAGGGGACGATCTATGGCTACACCTTC.

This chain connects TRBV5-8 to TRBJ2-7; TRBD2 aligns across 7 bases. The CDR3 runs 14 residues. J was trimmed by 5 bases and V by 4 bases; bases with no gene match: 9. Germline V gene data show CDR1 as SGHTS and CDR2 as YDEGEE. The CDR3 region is CASSRGLVYDEQYF. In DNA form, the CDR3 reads TGTGCCAGCAGCCGAGGACTAGTTTACGACGAGCAGTACTTC.

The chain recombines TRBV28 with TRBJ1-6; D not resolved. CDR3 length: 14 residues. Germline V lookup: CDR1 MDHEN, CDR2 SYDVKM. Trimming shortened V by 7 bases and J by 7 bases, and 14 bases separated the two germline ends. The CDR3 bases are TGTGCCAGCACCTGGGTACTCAGGAATTCACCCCTCCACTTT. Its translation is CASTWVLRNSPLHF.

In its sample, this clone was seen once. CDR3 loop: CASSSLGQGNQPQHF. The CDR3 bases are TGTGCCAGCAGCTCTCTGGGACAGGGTAATCAGCCCCAGCATTTT. The V gene is TRBV7-8, the J gene TRBJ1-5; 9 bases map to TRBD1. Looked up from germline, CDR1 is SGHVS and CDR2 is FQNEAQ. With V trimmed by 4 bases and J by 4 bases, 5 bases remained unmatched. The CDR3 totals 15 residues.

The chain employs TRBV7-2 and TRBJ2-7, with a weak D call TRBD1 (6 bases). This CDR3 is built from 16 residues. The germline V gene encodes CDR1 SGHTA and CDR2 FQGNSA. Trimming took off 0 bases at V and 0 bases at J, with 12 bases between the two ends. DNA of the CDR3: TGTGCCAGCAGCTTAGCGGGGGCTGCCGACTCCTACGAGCAGTACTTC. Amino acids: CASSLAGAADSYEQYF. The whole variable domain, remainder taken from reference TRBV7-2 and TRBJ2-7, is GAGVSQSPSNKVTEKGKDVELRCDPISGHTALYWYRQSLGQGLEFLIYFQGNSAPDKSGLPSDRFSAERTGGSVSTLTIQRTQQEDSAVYLCASSLAGAADSYEQYFGPGTRLTVT.

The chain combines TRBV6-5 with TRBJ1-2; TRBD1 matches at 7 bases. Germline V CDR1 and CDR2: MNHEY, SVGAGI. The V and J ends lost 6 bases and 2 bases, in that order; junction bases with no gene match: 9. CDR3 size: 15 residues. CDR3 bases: TGTGCCAGCAGCCACCGGAGGACAGGCAACTATGGCTACACCTTC. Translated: CASSHRRTGNYGYTF.

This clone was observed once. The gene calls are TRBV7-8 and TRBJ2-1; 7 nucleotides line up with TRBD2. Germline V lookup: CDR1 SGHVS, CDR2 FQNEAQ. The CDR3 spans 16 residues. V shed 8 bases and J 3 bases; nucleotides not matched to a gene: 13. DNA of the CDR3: TGTGCCAGCGCCACGACCCTAGCGGTTAACTACAATGAGCAGTTCTTC. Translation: CASATTLAVNYNEQFF.

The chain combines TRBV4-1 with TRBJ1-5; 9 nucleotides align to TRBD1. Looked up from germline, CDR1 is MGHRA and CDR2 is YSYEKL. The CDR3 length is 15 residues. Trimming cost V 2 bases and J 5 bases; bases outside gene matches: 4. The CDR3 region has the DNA TGCGCCAGCAGCCAAACCCGGACAGGGGATCAGCCCCAGCATTTT. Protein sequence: CASSQTRTGDQPQHF.

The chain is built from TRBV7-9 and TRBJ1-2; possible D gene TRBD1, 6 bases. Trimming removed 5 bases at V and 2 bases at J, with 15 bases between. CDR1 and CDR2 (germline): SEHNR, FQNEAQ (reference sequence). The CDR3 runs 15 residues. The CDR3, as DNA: TGTGCCAGCAGCCCAAGGACAGCAGCCAACTATGGCTACACCTTC. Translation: CASSPRTAANYGYTF.

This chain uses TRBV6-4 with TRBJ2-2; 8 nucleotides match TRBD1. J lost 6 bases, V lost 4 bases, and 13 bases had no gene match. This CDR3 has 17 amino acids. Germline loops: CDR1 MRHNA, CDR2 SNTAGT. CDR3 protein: CASSAMQGASNPGELFF. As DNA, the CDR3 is TGTGCCAGCAGTGCTATGCAGGGGGCCTCTAATCCCGGGGAGCTGTTTTTT.

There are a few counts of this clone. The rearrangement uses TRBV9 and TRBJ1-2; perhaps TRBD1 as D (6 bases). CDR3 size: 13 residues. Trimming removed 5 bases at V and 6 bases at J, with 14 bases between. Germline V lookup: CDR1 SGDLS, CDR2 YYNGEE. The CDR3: CASRSGQLHGYTF. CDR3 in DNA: TGTGCCAGCAGATCTGGACAGCTTCATGGCTACACCTTC. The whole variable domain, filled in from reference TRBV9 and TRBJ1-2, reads DSGVTQTPKHLITATGQRVTLRCSPRSGDLSVYWYQQSLDQGLQFLIQYYNGEERAKGNILERFSAQQFPDLHSELNLSSLELGDSALYFCASRSGQLHGYTFGSGTRLTVV.

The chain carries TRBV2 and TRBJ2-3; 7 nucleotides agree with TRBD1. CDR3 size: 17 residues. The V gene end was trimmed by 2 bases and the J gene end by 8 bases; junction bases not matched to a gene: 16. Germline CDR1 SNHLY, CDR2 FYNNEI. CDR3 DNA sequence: TGTGCCAGCAGTGAATCAGACAGGGCGTATCTTGGGGGTACGCAGTATTTT. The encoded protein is CASSESDRAYLGGTQYF.

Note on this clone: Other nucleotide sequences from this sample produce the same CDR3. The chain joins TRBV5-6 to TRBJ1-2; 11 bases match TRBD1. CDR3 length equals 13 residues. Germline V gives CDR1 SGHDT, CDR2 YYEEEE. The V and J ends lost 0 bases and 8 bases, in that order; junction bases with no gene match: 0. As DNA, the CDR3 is TGTGCCAGCAGCTTGGGGACAGGGGGCGGCTACACCTTC. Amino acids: CASSLGTGGGYTF.

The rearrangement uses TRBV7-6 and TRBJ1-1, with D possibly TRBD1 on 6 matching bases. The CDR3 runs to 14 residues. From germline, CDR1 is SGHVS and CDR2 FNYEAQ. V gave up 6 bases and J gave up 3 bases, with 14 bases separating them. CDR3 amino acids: CASSSIAGDTEAFF. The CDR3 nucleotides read TGTGCCAGCAGTTCGATCGCAGGGGACACTGAAGCTTTCTTT. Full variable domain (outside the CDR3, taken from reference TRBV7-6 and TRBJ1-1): GAGVSQSPRYKVTKRGQDVALRCDPISGHVSLYWYRQALGQGPEFLTYFNYEAQQDKSGLPNDRFSAERPEGSISTLTIQRTEQRDSAMYRCASSSIAGDTEAFFGQGTRLTVV.

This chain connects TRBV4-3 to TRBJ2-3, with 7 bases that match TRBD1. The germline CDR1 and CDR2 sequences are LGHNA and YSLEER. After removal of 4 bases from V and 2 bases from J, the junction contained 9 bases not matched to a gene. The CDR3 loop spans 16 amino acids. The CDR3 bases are TGCGCCAGCAGCCGGACATCACAGGGGATCACAGATACGCAGTATTTT. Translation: CASSRTSQGITDTQYF.

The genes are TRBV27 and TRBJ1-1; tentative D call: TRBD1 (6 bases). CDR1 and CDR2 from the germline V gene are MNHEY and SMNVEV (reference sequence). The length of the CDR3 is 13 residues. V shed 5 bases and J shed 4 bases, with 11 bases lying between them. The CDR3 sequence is CASSAGGVTEAFF. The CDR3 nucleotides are TGTGCCAGCAGTGCGGGGGGCGTCACTGAAGCTTTCTTT.

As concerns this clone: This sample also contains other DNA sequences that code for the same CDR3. The CDR3 DNA is TGTGCCAGCTCGCCAAATAAGGCGTCAGGAGATACGCAGTATTTT. Protein product: CASSPNKASGDTQYF. The V gene is TRBV18, the J gene TRBJ2-3, with D hard to call. The CDR3 is 15 amino acids. Trimming removed 6 bases from V and 5 bases from J, with 18 bases in between. Germline CDR1 reads KGHSH; CDR2 reads LQKENI. The whole variable domain, remainder taken from reference TRBV18 and TRBJ2-3, is NAGVMQNPRHLVRRRGQEARLRCSPMKGHSHVYWYRQLPEEGLKFMVYLQKENIIDESGMPKERFSAEFPKEGPSILRIQQVVRGDSAAYFCASSPNKASGDTQYFGPGTRLTVL.

The CDR3 region is CASSQDRGTSGYTDTQYF. DNA of the CDR3: TGCGCCAGCAGCCAAGATCGAGGGACTAGCGGCTACACAGATACGCAGTATTTT. The V and J genes are TRBV4-1 and TRBJ2-3; 11 bases match TRBD2. Losses at the gene ends were 0 bases for V and 2 bases for J; bases not matched to a gene: 7. The CDR3 extends over 18 amino acids. Looked up from germline, CDR1 is MGHRA and CDR2 is YSYEKL.

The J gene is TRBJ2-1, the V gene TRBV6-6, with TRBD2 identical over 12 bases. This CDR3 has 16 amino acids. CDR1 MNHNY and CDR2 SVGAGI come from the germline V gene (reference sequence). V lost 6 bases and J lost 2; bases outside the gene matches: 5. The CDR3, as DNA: TGTGCCAGCAGCTTACTAGCGGGGGGCCCCTACAATGAGCAGTTCTTC. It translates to CASSLLAGGPYNEQFF.

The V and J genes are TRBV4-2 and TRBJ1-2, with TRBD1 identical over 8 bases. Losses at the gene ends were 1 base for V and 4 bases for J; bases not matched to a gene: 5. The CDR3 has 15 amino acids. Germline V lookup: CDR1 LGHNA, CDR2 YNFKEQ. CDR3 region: CASSQVQQGVYGYTF. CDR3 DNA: TGTGCCAGCAGCCAAGTACAACAGGGGGTCTATGGCTACACCTTC.

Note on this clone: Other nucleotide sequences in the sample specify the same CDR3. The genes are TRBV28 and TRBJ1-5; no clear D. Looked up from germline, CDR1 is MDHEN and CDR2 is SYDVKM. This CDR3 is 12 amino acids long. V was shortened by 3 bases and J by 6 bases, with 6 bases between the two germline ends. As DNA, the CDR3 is TGTGCCAGCAGTTTTCTCAGTCAGCCCCAGCATTTT. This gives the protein CASSFLSQPQHF.

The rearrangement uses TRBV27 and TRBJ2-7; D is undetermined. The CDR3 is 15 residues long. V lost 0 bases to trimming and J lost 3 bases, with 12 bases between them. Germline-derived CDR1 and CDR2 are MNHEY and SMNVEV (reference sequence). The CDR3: CASSLSNGRSYEQYF. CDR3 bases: TGTGCCAGCAGTTTATCGAATGGCCGGAGCTACGAGCAGTACTTC.

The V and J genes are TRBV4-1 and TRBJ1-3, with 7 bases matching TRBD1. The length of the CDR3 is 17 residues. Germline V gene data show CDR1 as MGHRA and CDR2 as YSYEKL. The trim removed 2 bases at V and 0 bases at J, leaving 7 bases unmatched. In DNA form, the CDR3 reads TGCGCCAGCAGCCAAAACCCCGCAGGGGGCTCTGGAAACACCATATATTTT. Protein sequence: CASSQNPAGGSGNTIYF.

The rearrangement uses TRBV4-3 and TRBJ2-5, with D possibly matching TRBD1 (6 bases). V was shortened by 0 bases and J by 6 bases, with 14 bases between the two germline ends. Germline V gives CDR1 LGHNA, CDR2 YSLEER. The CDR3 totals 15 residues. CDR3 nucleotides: TGCGCCAGCAGCCAAGATCGCAGGGGCGCGAAGACCCAGTACTTC. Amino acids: CASSQDRRGAKTQYF.

The CDR3 DNA sequence: TGCGCCAGCAGTCGTGTAGCGGGGGGGTCCTACAATGAGCAGTTCTTC. Its protein product is CASSRVAGGSYNEQFF. The chain joins TRBV5-1 to TRBJ2-1; 11 nucleotides align to TRBD2. Per the germline V gene, CDR1 is SGHRS and CDR2 is YFSETQ. This CDR3 has 16 amino acids. After removal of 5 bases from V and 1 base from J, the junction contained 5 bases not matched to a gene.